A single sample gave rise to the 28 T cell receptor beta chains below, sequenced in a study of T cell responses to AZD1222 COVID-19 vaccine. Sequencing was performed with immunoSEQ multiplex PCR; in TCRdb, only in-frame clones are kept and a portion is missing. The data contain around 140,000 clones, roughly 90% of them seen just once; the ten biggest clones take up 1.5% to 2%. Sequenced material: peripheral blood, taken 28 days after the second AZD1222 dose. The receptors here all came from an adult who received the AZD1222 COVID-19 vaccine.

The chain links TRBV2 to TRBJ2-1; D is ambiguous. Trimming removed 7 bases from V and 0 bases from J, with 10 bases in between. Per the germline V gene, CDR1 is SNHLY and CDR2 is FYNNEI. This CDR3 contains 14 residues. The CDR3 spells CASKAESSYNEQFF. The CDR3 DNA reads TGTGCCAGCAAGGCGGAGAGCTCCTACAATGAGCAGTTCTTC.

This chain connects TRBV19 to TRBJ1-2, with 8 bases fitting TRBD1. Germline V CDR1 and CDR2: LNHDA, SQIVND (reference sequence). Germline trimming cut 3 bases from V and 5 bases from J; bases unmatched to any gene: 11. This CDR3 is built from 16 residues. DNA for the CDR3: TGTGCCAGTAGTATTGGAGCAGGGGGCGCGAGGTATGGCTACACCTTC. Its protein product is CASSIGAGGARYGYTF.

The chain employs TRBV29-1 and TRBJ2-7, with 10 bases aligning to TRBD1. There are 13 residues in the CDR3. Unmatched junction bases numbered 5, after V lost 6 bases and J lost 3 bases. The V gene's germline CDR1 is SQVTM and CDR2 ANQGSEA. CDR3 sequence: CSVGQGDLYEQYF. DNA of the CDR3: TGCAGCGTCGGACAGGGGGACCTCTACGAGCAGTACTTC.

This clone was counted once. The V gene is TRBV21-1, the J gene TRBJ2-7. TRBV21-1 is reported as a pseudogene. The CDR3 sequence is 13 residues long. For the CDR3, the DNA is TGTGCCAGCAGCAAAAGAAAAGAAGACGAGCAGTACTTC. It specifies CASSKRKEDEQYF.

The V gene is TRBV25-1, the J gene TRBJ1-1; D possibly corresponds to TRBD1 (5 bases). Germline values: CDR1 MGHDK, CDR2 SYGVNS. CDR3 size: 13 residues. The ends were cut back, 6 bases at V and 0 bases at J, with 8 bases in the middle. The CDR3 region is CASRGQLNTEAFF. For the CDR3, the DNA is TGTGCCAGCAGGGGGCAACTGAACACTGAAGCTTTCTTT.

This clone was recorded only once. The gene calls are TRBV6-4 and TRBJ2-3; possible D gene TRBD2, 5 bases. V was trimmed by 2 bases and J by 4 bases, leaving 10 bases between them. Germline V gene sequence: CDR1 MRHNA, CDR2 SNTAGT. This CDR3 comprises 14 residues. CDR3 DNA sequence: TGTGCCAGCAGTGACGGCGGGTGGGCAGATACGCAGTATTTT. Its translation is CASSDGGWADTQYF.

The chain's CDR3 is CASSVDQLTYEQYF. The DNA for the CDR3 is TGTGCCAGCAGCGTAGACCAGCTTACCTACGAGCAGTACTTC. This rearrangement joins TRBV9 to TRBJ2-7, with D hard to call. CDR1 and CDR2 from the germline V gene are SGDLS and YYNGEE. The CDR3 runs 14 residues. V shed 0 bases and J shed 2 bases, with 9 bases lying between them.

This clone was counted a single time. The chain joins TRBV6-5 to TRBJ1-2; D ambiguous. The CDR3 covers 13 residues. The germline V gene has CDR1 MNHEY and CDR2 SVGAGI. V lost 6 bases to trimming and J lost 8 bases, with 16 bases between them. CDR3 amino acids: CASRLQSSGGYTF. The CDR3 nucleotides are TGTGCCAGCAGACTACAGAGCTCGGGGGGCTACACCTTC.

The chain couples TRBV5-8 to TRBJ2-7, with TRBD1 matching 7 bases. Germline V gives CDR1 SGHTS, CDR2 YDEGEE. V trimming: 3 bases; J trimming: 3 bases; junction bases outside the gene matches: 3. The CDR3 is 13 amino acids. The CDR3, as DNA: TGTGCCAGCAGCTCCGGGACAGACTACGAGCAGTACTTC. Amino acids: CASSSGTDYEQYF.

The rearrangement uses TRBV7-9 and TRBJ1-5; 11 bases line up with TRBD1. This CDR3 has 16 amino acids. Germline CDR1 and CDR2: SEHNR and FQNEAQ (reference sequence). J lost 6 bases, V lost 5 bases, and 9 bases had no gene match. CDR3 nucleotides: TGTGCCAGCAGCCCAGGACAGGGGGCGCAAATTCAGCCCCAGCATTTT. Translated: CASSPGQGAQIQPQHF.

This clone was seen only a few times. This chain links TRBV11-2 with TRBJ1-3; possibly TRBD1 for D (5 bases). The CDR3 contains 17 residues. Looked up from germline, CDR1 is SGHAT and CDR2 is FQNNGV. V lost 4 bases and J lost 0, with 16 bases in between. As DNA, the CDR3 is TGTGCCAGCAGCTCCTTAGGCGGCAGGGACTCTGGAAACACCATATATTTT. Protein sequence: CASSSLGGRDSGNTIYF.

The chain carries TRBV6-5 and TRBJ1-2; D not certain. This CDR3 region has 13 residues. CDR1 and CDR2 (germline): MNHEY, SVGAGI. Trimming removed 5 bases at V and 4 bases at J, with 11 bases between. This chain's CDR3 is CASSTTGSYGYTF. CDR3 in DNA: TGTGCCAGCAGTACGACCGGGAGCTATGGCTACACCTTC.

The chain recombines TRBV19 with TRBJ1-2, with 7 bases matching TRBD1. With V trimmed by 8 bases and J by 2 bases, 2 bases remained unmatched. The germline CDR1 and CDR2 sequences are LNHDA and SQIVND (reference sequence). The CDR3 extends over 12 amino acids. The CDR3 region has the DNA TGTGCCAGTGTGGACAGGAACTATGGCTACACCTTC. Amino acids: CASVDRNYGYTF.

V is TRBV19 and J is TRBJ1-1; a possible D gene is TRBD1 (5 bases). The CDR3 consists of 15 residues. Trimming took off 10 bases at V and 4 bases at J, with 22 bases between the two ends. From germline, CDR1 is LNHDA and CDR2 SQIVND (reference sequence). CDR3 bases: TGTGCCACCATAGCGCCCAGGGCATTAATCACTGAAGCTTTCTTT. Translation gives CATIAPRALITEAFF. The full variable domain, in which reference TRBV19 and TRBJ1-1 provide the parts outside the CDR3, is DGGITQSPKYLFRKEGQNVTLSCEQNLNHDAMYWYRQDPGQGLRLIYYSQIVNDFQKGDIAEGYSVSREKKESFPLTVTSAQKNPTAFYLCATIAPRALITEAFFGQGTRLTVV.

The rearrangement links TRBV9 to TRBJ1-2; the D gene is possibly TRBD1 (5 bases). The CDR3 contains 13 residues. Deletions cut 0 bases from V and 3 bases from J, with 6 bases between. The germline V gene encodes CDR1 SGDLS and CDR2 YYNGEE. The CDR3 spells CASSVVGDYGYTF. CDR3 in DNA: TGTGCCAGCAGCGTAGTAGGGGACTATGGCTACACCTTC.

This clone has more than one count but fewer than ten. For the CDR3, the DNA is TGTGCCAGCAGCTTAGAATCGCCGAACACTGAAGCTTTCTTT. This encodes CASSLESPNTEAFF. The chain has TRBV7-9 and TRBJ1-1; D not certain. CDR1 is SEHNR and CDR2 is FQNEAQ in the germline V gene (reference sequence). The CDR3 is made up of 14 amino acids. The V end lost 1 base, the J end lost 1 base, and 7 bases lay between the germline ends. Full variable domain (rest looked up from reference TRBV7-9 and TRBJ1-1): DTGVSQNPRHKITKRGQNVTFRCDPISEHNRLYWYRQTLGQGPEFLTYFQNEAQLEKSRLLSDRFSAERPKGSFSTLEIQRTEQGDSAMYLCASSLESPNTEAFFGQGTRLTVV.

The gene calls are TRBV6-5 and TRBJ1-4; D remains ambiguous. With 7 bases removed from V and 6 bases from J, the gap between germline ends came to 12 bases. There are 13 residues in the CDR3. CDR1 and CDR2 from the germline V gene are MNHEY and SVGAGI. In nucleotides, the CDR3 is TGTGCCAGCAACAACCCCCCTTATGAAAAACTGTTTTTT. Protein product: CASNNPPYEKLFF.

This clone occurred once. The gene calls are TRBV18 and TRBJ2-7, with D tentatively TRBD1 or TRBD2 (8 bases each). The CDR3 is 17 residues long. The ends were cut back, 3 bases at V and 6 bases at J, with 24 bases in the middle. Germline V CDR1 and CDR2: KGHSH, LQKENI. The CDR3 region is CASSPPGGGQVPSEQYF. CDR3 sequence (DNA): TGTGCCAGCTCACCCCCGGGGGGGGGACAGGTCCCCAGCGAGCAGTACTTC.

V is TRBV6-2 or TRBV6-3 and J is TRBJ2-5; 8 nucleotides align to TRBD2. The ends lost 6 bases at V and 6 bases at J; junction bases unmatched: 9. Per the germline V gene, CDR1 is MNHEY and CDR2 is SVGEGT. This CDR3 is built from 14 residues. In DNA form, the CDR3 reads TGTGCCAGCAGCCGGAGCGGGAGACTTAAGACCCAGTACTTC. Its translation is CASSRSGRLKTQYF.

The V gene is TRBV7-2, the J gene TRBJ1-6, with D unclear. The CDR3 consists of 13 residues. The germline V gene encodes CDR1 SGHTA and CDR2 FQGNSA. Trimming left V 11 bases short and J 0 bases short, with 8 bases between. In DNA form, the CDR3 reads TGTGCCTCTCTTCTCTCCTATAATTCACCCCTCCACTTT. This sequence encodes CASLLSYNSPLHF.

The J gene is TRBJ2-7, the V gene TRBV6-2 or TRBV6-3; 8 nucleotides match TRBD1. With V trimmed by 0 bases and J by 6 bases, 7 bases remained unmatched. Looked up from germline, CDR1 is MNHEY and CDR2 is SVGEGT. The CDR3 has 15 residues. The CDR3 protein is CASSYSKGTGIEQYF. CDR3 coding DNA: TGTGCCAGCAGTTACTCGAAAGGGACAGGTATCGAGCAGTACTTC.

The CDR3 DNA reads TGTGCCATCAGTGAGTTTAGGGAGCGGAACAATGAGCAGTTCTTC. This encodes CAISEFRERNNEQFF. J is TRBJ2-1 and V is TRBV10-3; D perhaps matches TRBD2 (5 bases). Germline-derived CDR1 and CDR2 are ENHRY and SYGVKD. The germline V and J ends were trimmed by 1 base and 5 bases, with 12 bases remaining between them. The CDR3 extends over 15 amino acids.

The chain employs TRBV5-1 and TRBJ1-3; maybe TRBD1 (6 bases). The CDR3 length is 15 residues. CDR1 and CDR2 (germline): SGHRS, YFSETQ. The V end was cut by 0 bases, the J end by 4 bases, with 11 bases between. CDR3: CASSLGGGEGNTIYF. Here the CDR3 DNA reads TGCGCCAGCAGCTTGGGTGGGGGCGAAGGAAACACCATATATTTT. Based on the CDR3 plus reference TRBV5-1 and TRBJ1-3, the full variable domain is KAGVTQTPRYLIKTRGQQVTLSCSPISGHRSVSWYQQTPGQGLQFLFEYFSETQRNKGNFPGRFSGRQFSNSRSEMNVSTLELGDSALYLCASSLGGGEGNTIYFGEGSWLTVV.

The table lists this clone with a count of one. V usage is TRBV2 and J usage is TRBJ1-4; D is possibly TRBD1 (5 bases). V was pared by 3 bases and J by 7 bases, with 9 bases between. Germline values: CDR1 SNHLY, CDR2 FYNNEI. This CDR3 has 13 residues. This CDR3 is CASSDRRGEKLFF. The CDR3, as DNA: TGTGCCAGCAGTGACAGGAGGGGTGAAAAACTGTTTTTT.

The chain couples TRBV2 to TRBJ1-5, with D tentatively TRBD1 (5 bases). V lost 8 bases and J 0 bases, leaving 14 bases between the germline ends. Germline assignment: CDR1 SNHLY and CDR2 FYNNEI. This CDR3 has 15 amino acids. This chain's CDR3 is CASCFDSLSNQPQHF. The CDR3 DNA is TGTGCCAGCTGTTTTGACAGCCTTAGCAATCAGCCCCAGCATTTT.

The chain couples TRBV28 to TRBJ1-1, with 11 positions matching TRBD1. Looked up from germline, CDR1 is MDHEN and CDR2 is SYDVKM. Losses at the gene ends were 2 bases for V and 5 bases for J; bases not matched to a gene: 4. This CDR3 comprises 15 residues. The DNA for the CDR3 is TGTGCCAGCAGTTTAGGGGGGACAGGGGGGACTGAAGCTTTCTTT. Protein product: CASSLGGTGGTEAFF.

This clone turned up a few times. The chain recombines TRBV29-1 with TRBJ1-2; D is unresolved. CDR3 length: 14 residues. CDR1 is SQVTM and CDR2 is ANQGSEA in the germline V gene. The V end lost 8 bases, the J end lost 3 bases, and 19 bases lay between the germline ends. The CDR3 sequence is CSYRGGEKDYGYTF. In DNA form, the CDR3 reads TGCAGCTATCGGGGTGGGGAAAAGGACTATGGCTACACCTTC.

The rearrangement joins TRBV2 to TRBJ2-1, with TRBD2 matching 11 bases. Germline-derived CDR1 and CDR2 are SNHLY and FYNNEI. The junction had 5 bases not matched to a gene; V was cut back by 7 bases and J by 3 bases. The CDR3 is made up of 15 amino acids. The CDR3 here is CASMLAGGHYNEQFF. CDR3 DNA: TGTGCCAGCATGCTAGCGGGGGGCCACTACAATGAGCAGTTCTTC.